This TCR beta chain was sequenced during a study of T cells expressing NK-cell markers. The authors made TCR beta cDNA libraries by 5'RACE template switching. This switching added a universal primer site and UMIs. TCRdb derives one entry per CDR3 protein from the 5' RACE reads, leaving out DNA. The table lists 550,000 to 600,000 distinct CDR3 sequences. This CDR3 contains 15 residues. V is TRBV12-3 or TRBV12-4 and J is TRBJ2-3; TCRdb returns TRBD1, unconfirmable since there is no DNA. The receptor comes from a man between 18 and 35 years old in good health. The sequenced material came from blood T cells: a sorted CD56 or NKG2C T cell subset, CD4+ or CD8+ T cells, or bulk PBMC T cells (not recorded which). This chain's CDR3 is CASSPGQGRTDTQYF.